This T cell receptor (beta chain) is from a study of cytomegalovirus exposure and HLA in healthy donors. Study details: As released early, the data held around 80 million unique TCRs from HLA-typed donors. Study-wide results and caveats: The Asian-associated ancestry cluster reportedly had fewer N-insertions than the approximately 670-donor mean in a later analysis. In presence/absence analyses, roughly uniform sequencing depth across donors was assumed.

The PCR made use of 60 Vbeta and 13 Jbeta primers. Original data processing: A later analysis counted 65 million to 90 million unique TCR beta chains, about 11 million shared. Sequencing used immunoSEQ multiplex PCR; TCRdb keeps in-frame clones, though not all of them. D and trimming were read from the DNA, whereas the V and J calls and clone size are those reported in that table. The table records some 210,000 clones, approximately 80% of them present only once. In the case of this clone: The antigen is unknown.

This CDR3 region has 15 residues. The ends were cut back, 4 bases at V and 7 bases at J, with 19 bases in the middle. CDR1 and CDR2 (germline): KGHSH, LQKENI. The chain recombines TRBV18 with TRBJ1-1; the D gene is possibly TRBD1 (5 bases). The clonotype comes from a woman between 50 and 59 years old in good health and CMV-seropositive. Sequencing input: PBMCs. The CDR3 sequence: CASSHATRVDSEAFF. The CDR3 DNA follows: TGTGCCAGCTCACATGCCACCAGGGTCGATAGTGAAGCTTTCTTT.